The 23 T cell receptor beta chains in this list originate from one sample, sequenced in a study of blood T cells in healthy people across ages. For the second PCR, which ran for about 6 to 11 cycles, a sample-barcoded 5' primer and a J-beta primer mix were used. MiXCR was run by TCRdb on the 5' RACE reads, yielding one entry per CDR3 protein. The sample holds some 1.5 million distinct CDR3 sequences, about 28% seen once. Sample: blood. The receptors come from a woman in her 30s in good health.

The chain carries TRBV28 and TRBJ1-2; D perhaps matches TRBD1 (5 bases). V dropped 5 bases and J dropped 4 bases, with 11 bases sitting between them. Germline CDR1 MDHEN, CDR2 SYDVKM. The CDR3 is 13 amino acids. The CDR3, as DNA: TGTGCCAGCAGTCCGCGACAGTTCTATGGCTACACCTTC. It yields the protein CASSPRQFYGYTF.

About this clonotype itself: A much bigger clone sits one base away, suggesting this may be a read error. The chain carries TRBV5-1 and TRBJ1-5; possible D gene TRBD1, 6 bases. The V gene's germline CDR1 is SGHRS and CDR2 YFSETQ. This CDR3 contains 17 residues. DNA of the CDR3: TGCGCCAGCGGCTTGGGGGCGGGACCCCCGGGGACTGAGCCCCAGCATTTT. Protein product: CASGLGAGPPGTEPQHF.

The rearrangement links TRBV20-1 to TRBJ1-5, with D tentatively TRBD1 (5 bases). Germline CDR1 and CDR2: DFQATT and SNEGSKA (reference sequence). The CDR3 totals 12 residues. V lost 3 bases and J 6 bases, leaving 9 bases between the germline ends. Written as DNA, the CDR3 is TGCAGTGCTAGGGAGGGGTTTCAGCCCCAGCATTTT. Translating gives CSAREGFQPQHF.

This rearrangement joins TRBV4-1 to TRBJ2-7; 12 nucleotides line up with TRBD2. CDR3 size: 17 residues. V lost 4 bases, J lost 4 bases, and 11 bases stayed unmatched. Germline lookup yields CDR1 MGHRA and CDR2 YSYEKL. CDR3 protein: CASSRPLAGGERYEQYF. The DNA for the CDR3 is TGCGCCAGCAGCCGACCGCTAGCGGGGGGGGAGAGGTACGAGCAGTACTTC.

A note on this clonotype: The junction shows a germline mismatch at one end, possibly a read error. The chain links TRBV10-2 to TRBJ2-7, with D tentatively TRBD2 (6 bases). Per the germline V gene, CDR1 is WSHSY and CDR2 is SAAADI. The CDR3 length is 17 residues. The CDR3: CASIEEGRAGLTYEQYF. In DNA form, the CDR3 reads TGCGCCAGCATTGAGGAGGGTAGGGCGGGACTTACCTACGAGCAGTACTTC.

V usage is TRBV5-1 and J usage is TRBJ2-3, with TRBD1 matching 8 bases. Germline-derived CDR1 and CDR2 are SGHRS and YFSETQ. The junction had 11 bases not matched to a gene; V was cut back by 3 bases and J by 8 bases. CDR3 length: 15 amino acids. The CDR3 nucleotides read TGCGCCAGCAGCTCCAGGACAGGGATCGTGGTTACGCAGTATTTT. Its protein product is CASSSRTGIVVTQYF.

In its sample, this clonotype was seen many times. A read error may produce the germline difference seen at one junction end. The V and J genes are TRBV5-1 and TRBJ2-5; D is perhaps TRBD2 (6 bases). This CDR3 contains 14 residues. Per germline, CDR1 SGHRS and CDR2 YFSETQ. This chain's CDR3 is CASSSGTGGETQYF. The CDR3 DNA sequence: TGTGCCAGCAGCTCCGGGACTGGGGGGGAGACCCAGTACTTC.

This clonotype has more than one count but fewer than ten. CDR3 coding DNA: TGCAGTGCTTATTCGCGGAGGAATGAGCAGTTCTTC. This codes for CSAYSRRNEQFF. The gene calls are TRBV20-1 and TRBJ2-1; weak D call: TRBD2 (5 bases). Germline V gene sequence: CDR1 DFQATT, CDR2 SNEGSKA (reference sequence). Between the trimmed V and J ends, which lost 5 bases and 7 bases, there was a span of 12 bases. The CDR3 length is 12 residues.

This clonotype was picked up many times. The V call is TRBV5-1, the J call TRBJ2-5; TRBD1 matches 7 bases. This CDR3 contains 15 residues. Germline V gene lookup returns CDR1 SGHRS and CDR2 YFSETQ. The V segment lost 0 bases and the J segment 4 bases; nucleotides outside the gene matches: 6. As DNA, the CDR3 is TGCGCCAGCAGCTTGGCCAGGGGGATCACAGAGACCCAGTACTTC. This codes for CASSLARGITETQYF.

The V gene is TRBV3-1, the J gene TRBJ1-1; TRBD1 aligns across 7 bases. From germline, CDR1 is LGHDT and CDR2 YNNKEL (reference sequence). V shed 1 base, J shed 2 bases, and the junction held 7 bases outside the gene matches. This CDR3 has 16 residues. The CDR3 reads CASSQGPGDSNTEAFF. In DNA, the CDR3 is TGTGCCAGCAGCCAAGGCCCTGGGGACAGTAACACTGAAGCTTTCTTT.

This clonotype was seen more than once but under ten times. This rearrangement joins TRBV9 to TRBJ1-1; 8 bases map to TRBD1. Per the germline V gene, CDR1 is SGDLS and CDR2 is YYNGEE. The V gene end was trimmed by 0 bases and the J gene end by 3 bases; junction bases not matched to a gene: 1. The length of the CDR3 is 14 residues. The CDR3 sequence is CASSVEGQDTEAFF. The CDR3, as DNA: TGTGCCAGCAGCGTAGAGGGACAGGACACTGAAGCTTTCTTT.

This clonotype was counted a few times. The chain couples TRBV20-1 to TRBJ2-5; 7 positions agree with TRBD1. V shed 1 base, J shed 2 bases, and the junction held 10 bases outside the gene matches. The CDR3 consists of 16 residues. Germline-derived CDR1 and CDR2 are DFQATT and SNEGSKA (reference sequence). CDR3 nucleotides: TGCAGTGCTAGAGTGCCTCGGGACAGAGGACAAGAGACCCAGTACTTC. Translation gives CSARVPRDRGQETQYF.

The rearrangement links TRBV6-1 to TRBJ2-2; perhaps TRBD2 as D (5 bases). The CDR3 loop spans 15 amino acids. The ends were cut back, 5 bases at V and 3 bases at J, with 13 bases in the middle. Germline values: CDR1 MNHNS, CDR2 SASEGT. The CDR3 sequence is CASSLLDSYTGELFF. Written as DNA, the CDR3 is TGTGCCAGCAGTCTCCTGGACTCTTACACCGGGGAGCTGTTTTTT.

The chain is built from TRBV7-8 and TRBJ1-5; 7 bases are a match to TRBD1. Germline V gene sequence: CDR1 SGHVS, CDR2 FQNEAQ. CDR3 length: 17 residues. Trimming cost V 5 bases and J 0 bases; bases outside gene matches: 10. The chain's CDR3 is CASSHDRAYYSNQPQHF. The CDR3 DNA sequence: TGTGCCAGCAGCCACGACAGGGCCTATTATAGCAATCAGCCCCAGCATTTT.

There are many counts of this clonotype. The V gene is TRBV5-1, the J gene TRBJ2-7, with TRBD1 matching 7 bases. CDR1 and CDR2 (germline): SGHRS, YFSETQ. With V trimmed by 4 bases and J by 6 bases, 4 bases remained unmatched. This CDR3 comprises 12 residues. The CDR3 reads CASSATGSEQYF. The CDR3 DNA reads TGCGCCAGCAGCGCGACAGGGTCCGAGCAGTACTTC.

The V call is TRBV19, the J call TRBJ1-2, with TRBD1 as a possible D gene (5 bases). Germline assignment: CDR1 LNHDA and CDR2 SQIVND (reference sequence). V lost 7 bases and J 7 bases, leaving 16 bases between the germline ends. CDR3 length: 13 residues. DNA for the CDR3: TGTGCCAGTATAGGCGCCAGGGTTTTTGGCTACACCTTC. Encoded protein: CASIGARVFGYTF. The full variable domain, its missing parts supplied by reference TRBV19 and TRBJ1-2, is DGGITQSPKYLFRKEGQNVTLSCEQNLNHDAMYWYRQDPGQGLRLIYYSQIVNDFQKGDIAEGYSVSREKKESFPLTVTSAQKNPTAFYLCASIGARVFGYTFGSGTRLTVV.

This clonotype was picked up a small number of times. The chain has TRBV9 and TRBJ2-7; possible D gene TRBD1, 5 bases. Germline assignment: CDR1 SGDLS and CDR2 YYNGEE. V lost 0 bases and J 4 bases, leaving 11 bases between the germline ends. CDR3 length equals 14 residues. CDR3 DNA sequence: TGTGCCAGCAGCGTAGATCAGGGCCGGTACGAGCAGTACTTC. Translating gives CASSVDQGRYEQYF.

The V call is TRBV5-1, the J call TRBJ2-1; 7 nucleotides agree with TRBD1. Germline V gene data show CDR1 as SGHRS and CDR2 as YFSETQ. This CDR3 spans 12 amino acids. Losses at the gene ends were 4 bases for V and 14 bases for J; bases not matched to a gene: 9. The CDR3 sequence is CASSGDPGGEFF. CDR3 in DNA: TGCGCCAGCAGCGGGGACCCAGGGGGAGAGTTCTTC.

This rearrangement joins TRBV4-3 to TRBJ2-1; weak D call: TRBD2 (6 bases). The germline CDR1 and CDR2 sequences are LGHNA and YSLEER. This CDR3 contains 15 residues. V lost 4 bases and J 1 base, leaving 11 bases between the germline ends. Here the CDR3 reads CASSPGRKSYNEQFF. The DNA of the CDR3 is TGCGCCAGCAGCCCCGGGAGAAAGTCCTACAATGAGCAGTTCTTC.

V and J are TRBV20-1 and TRBJ2-7, with unresolved D. Germline V gives CDR1 DFQATT, CDR2 SNEGSKA (reference sequence). Trimming removed 0 bases from V and 2 bases from J, with 11 bases in between. The CDR3 is 14 residues long. Written as DNA, the CDR3 is TGCAGTGCTAGAGATTTCACAGCAACCTACGAGCAGTACTTC. It translates to CSARDFTATYEQYF.

Turning to this clonotype: Sequence at one end of the junction differs from germline and may be a read error. The chain couples TRBV12-3 or TRBV12-4 to TRBJ2-1; TRBD2 is a possible D gene (5 bases). The CDR3 has 11 amino acids. This CDR3 is CANSLGGEQFF. The CDR3 DNA is TGTGCCAACAGTTTAGGCGGGGAGCAGTTCTTC.

This chain connects TRBV5-6 to TRBJ2-3; perhaps D is TRBD1 or TRBD2 (6 bases each). The germline CDR1 and CDR2 sequences are SGHDT and YYEEEE. The CDR3 loop spans 18 amino acids. Trimming took off 1 base at V and 2 bases at J, with 20 bases between the two ends. CDR3 bases: TGTGCCAGCAGCTTGTTACATGGGGGGCTAATTGACACAGATACGCAGTATTTT. Translated: CASSLLHGGLIDTDTQYF.

This clonotype was seen more than once but under ten times. This chain links TRBV7-9 with TRBJ1-5, with 9 nucleotides matching TRBD1. Germline CDR1 SEHNR, CDR2 FQNEAQ (reference sequence). The V gene end was trimmed by 1 base and the J gene end by 2 bases; junction bases not matched to a gene: 3. The CDR3 has 16 residues. CDR3 sequence (DNA): TGTGCCAGCAGCTTAGACAGGGGGCGTGGCAATCAGCCCCAGCATTTT. Protein: CASSLDRGRGNQPQHF.